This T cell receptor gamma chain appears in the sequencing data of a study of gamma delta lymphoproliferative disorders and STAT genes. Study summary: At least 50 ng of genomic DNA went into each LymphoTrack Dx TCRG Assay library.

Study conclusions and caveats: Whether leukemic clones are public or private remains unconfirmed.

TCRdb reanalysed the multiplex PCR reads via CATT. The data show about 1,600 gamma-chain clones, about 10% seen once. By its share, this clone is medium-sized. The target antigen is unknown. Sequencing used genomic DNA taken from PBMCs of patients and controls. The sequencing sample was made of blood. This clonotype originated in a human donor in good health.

DNA for the CDR3: TGTGCCACCTGGGACAGGCCTTCTTATTATAAGAAACTCTTT. Its protein product is CATWDRPSYYKKLF. The J gene is TRGJ1 or TRGJ2, the V gene TRGV5. The J gene was not available in TCRdb and was assigned here by matching the DNA to germline segments. The germline V gene encodes CDR1 VINAFY and CDR2 YDVSNSKD. The CDR3 contains 14 residues. V trimming: 0 bases; J trimming: 3 bases; junction bases outside the gene matches: 5.